Described below is a single T cell receptor (beta chain) sequence and its context. No cognate antigen has been identified for it. Base qualities were left out, and no much larger clone turns up one base away. TCRbeta CDR3 regions were amplified from genomic DNA by means of the immunoSEQ Assay, a bias-controlled multiplex PCR. The original pipeline was this. The number of nucleated cells in each sample was estimated by amplification of reference gene primers within the assay. To quantify the absolute abundance of each unique TCRbeta CDR3 rearrangement, sequence reads were collapsed and filtered. For each sample, productive Simpson clonality was calculated as the square root of Simpson's diversity index over productive rearrangements. TCRdb holds this immuneACCESS table with in-frame rearrangements only. Some clones are missing; in checked studies, unresolved V genes explain under half, and the rest has no known cause. The V and J calls and clone size come from that table; D and trimming were worked out from the DNA. The sample profile shows more than 250,000 clones; 85% to 90% of them were found once. The top ten hold roughly 6.1% of the sample.

The data belong to a study of blood T cell repertoires in COVID-19 (dated by TCRdb to 2020 to 2022). As for the study more broadly: Samples from collaborators originated in the United States, Italy and Spain and spanned both the acute and convalescent phases of COVID-19. The prospective study material was composed of cDNA or gDNA derived from T cells, B-cell-depleted T cells, or PBMCs. The dataset comprised deeply sampled blood TCRbeta repertoires from subjects exposed to, actively infected with, or recovered from COVID-19. The repertoires were made available in a free public database intended to serve as a resource for research on the immune response to SARS-CoV-2. The samples were drawn from the first 160 participants of the ongoing ImmuneRACE study and from over a thousand subjects provided by 6 global collaborators. Sample metadata almost always included a de-identified subject ID, COVID-19 status, age in years and sex. HLA class I and class II types, where available, came from metadata supplied by the sample provider rather than from assay-based typing. Overall results and qualifications from the work: The amount of clinical and demographic metadata varied by source and participant and was provided uncurated.

In Seattle, one collaborating source enrolled patients while the infection was active and tracked those patients longitudinally over the course of disease. Whole blood was collected in K2EDTA tubes by collaborating institutions according to the institutions' own protocols. Collaborator samples were shipped for TCRbeta analysis as frozen whole blood, isolated PBMCs, or DNA extracted from either sample type. Trimming at the junction amounts to 1 base on V and 8 bases on J, and the germline ends lie 9 bases apart. The CDR3 runs 13 amino acids, cysteine and phenylalanine included. The retained sequence is limited to the CDR3, 39 bases, with the frame set at the first base. The germline V gene (reference sequence) sets CDR1 to SGHAT and CDR2 to FQDESV.

The receptor's source is a woman aged 50 to 60 with COVID-19, enrolled during active disease. The chain uses TRBV11-1 and TRBJ2-1; the D gene is not confidently resolved. The sequenced sample consisted of peripheral blood. The DNA sequence is given as TGTGCCAGCAGCTTAGAGCGTGGCGATGAGCAGTTCTTC. It translates as CASSLERGDEQFF.